This T cell receptor beta chain was identified during a study of blood T cell repertoires in COVID-19. For the study at large: Collection of acute and convalescent COVID-19 samples took place in the United States, Italy and Spain.

This clone was observed a single time. The authors' processing: Nucleated cell number was recorded as an estimate derived from reference gene primer amplification. Sequenced by immunoSEQ multiplex PCR; TCRdb stores in-frame clones only, minus some. V and J calls and clone size are as listed in that table; D and trimming were resolved from the DNA. The sample lists roughly 140,000 clones; around 85% were seen once. Trimming pared 7 bases from V and 7 bases from J, leaving 20 bases between. The length of the CDR3 is 15 residues. The V gene's germline CDR1 is SGHTA and CDR2 FQGTGA. V usage is TRBV7-3 and J usage is TRBJ2-1, with D possibly TRBD2 on 6 matching bases. The TCR sequence derives from a woman in her 70s with acute or convalescent COVID-19. Sequenced input: peripheral blood. CDR3 in DNA: TGTGCCAGCATCCCCCAGTGGGGGGTAGGGAATGAGCAGTTCTTC. Translated, it gives CASIPQWGVGNEQFF.